A single sample is the source of the 10 T cell receptor beta chains below, sequenced in a study of CD8+ T cells in alopecia areata. RNA was extracted and reverse transcribed into cDNA as the sequencing template. Repertoires were generated with immunoSEQ multiplex PCR, while TCRdb's copy carries only in-frame clones and drops some. The sample carries about 200,000 clones, about 53% recorded once. Material: CD4+ T cells sorted from blood, obtained at week 0. These receptors came from a human donor with alopecia areata.

With respect to this clone: Other DNA sequences from this sample encode an identical CDR3 as well. The chain links TRBV5-1 to TRBJ1-1, with a possible D match to TRBD1 (5 bases). V lost 4 bases to trimming and J lost 3 bases, with 7 bases between them. The CDR3 spans 12 residues. Germline V gene data show CDR1 as SGHRS and CDR2 as YFSETQ. CDR3 sequence: CASSLGDTEAFF. The CDR3 DNA sequence: TGCGCCAGCAGCCTGGGGGACACTGAAGCTTTCTTT.

This clone showed up just a few times. The chain couples TRBV7-9 to TRBJ2-4, with D possibly TRBD1 on 6 matching bases. Germline V gives CDR1 SEHNR, CDR2 FQNEAQ (reference sequence). The CDR3 covers 15 residues. Deletions cut 1 base from V and 1 base from J, with 8 bases between. CDR3 DNA sequence: TGTGCCAGCAGCTTAGTAGACAGGGCCAAAAACATTCAGTACTTC. This encodes CASSLVDRAKNIQYF.

This clone turned up a few times. The chain is built from TRBV7-8 and TRBJ2-2; 7 nucleotides agree with TRBD1. The germline CDR1 and CDR2 sequences are SGHVS and FQNEAQ. V dropped 10 bases and J dropped 8; count of bases not matched to a gene: 10. The CDR3 has 13 residues. CDR3 residues: CATTGTRTGELFF. CDR3 DNA sequence: TGTGCCACGACAGGGACCCGGACGGGGGAGCTGTTTTTT.

The chain recombines TRBV5-1 with TRBJ2-1; 7 bases fit TRBD2. V trimming: 3 bases; J trimming: 2 bases; junction bases outside the gene matches: 8. This CDR3 contains 16 residues. CDR1 and CDR2 from the germline V gene are SGHRS and YFSETQ. The CDR3: CASSSLLAKAYNEQFF. The CDR3 DNA sequence: TGCGCCAGCAGCTCGCTACTAGCGAAAGCCTACAATGAGCAGTTCTTC.

The chain uses TRBV11-2 and TRBJ2-1; 8 nucleotides align to TRBD2. The CDR3 covers 16 residues. Germline CDR1 is SGHAT and CDR2 is FQNNGV. V shed 0 bases, J shed 6 bases, and the junction held 7 bases outside the gene matches. The CDR3 spells CASSLDLTSGSNEQFF. CDR3 in DNA: TGTGCCAGCAGCTTAGATCTCACTAGCGGAAGCAATGAGCAGTTCTTC. Complete variable domain (other parts from reference TRBV11-2 and TRBJ2-1): EAGVAQSPRYKIIEKRQSVAFWCNPISGHATLYWYQQILGQGPKLLIQFQNNGVVDDSQLPKDRFSAERLKGVDSTLKIQPAKLEDSAVYLCASSLDLTSGSNEQFFGPGTRLTVL.

V gene TRBV14 combines with J gene TRBJ2-7; D is uncertain. The CDR3 totals 12 residues. Per germline, CDR1 SGHDN and CDR2 FVKESK. Trimming cost V 4 bases and J 9 bases, with 13 bases left between them. CDR3 loop: CASSPDGHGQYF. As DNA, the CDR3 is TGTGCCAGCAGCCCGGACGGTCATGGGCAGTACTTC. The complete variable domain, with remaining parts taken from reference TRBV14 and TRBJ2-7, reads EAGVTQFPSHSVIEKGQTVTLRCDPISGHDNLYWYRRVMGKEIKFLLHFVKESKQDESGMPNNRFLAERTGGTYSTLKVQPAELEDSGVYFCASSPDGHGQYFGPGTRLTVT.

The chain employs TRBV4-1 and TRBJ1-2, with 7 bases fitting TRBD1. V lost 3 bases, J lost 2 bases, and 0 bases stayed unmatched. CDR1 and CDR2 from the germline V gene are MGHRA and YSYEKL. The CDR3 has 13 residues. CDR3 in amino acids: CASSQDRNYGYTF. The DNA for the CDR3 is TGCGCCAGCAGCCAGGACAGGAACTATGGCTACACCTTC.

V gene TRBV7-9 combines with J gene TRBJ2-7, with D hard to call. Germline V gives CDR1 SEHNR, CDR2 FQNEAQ (reference sequence). This CDR3 region has 12 residues. V shed 5 bases and J shed 2 bases, with 7 bases lying between them. CDR3 nucleotides: TGTGCCAGCAGCCTAAAAACCTACGAGCAGTACTTC. Residues: CASSLKTYEQYF. The full variable domain, completed using reference TRBV7-9 and TRBJ2-7, is DTGVSQNPRHKITKRGQNVTFRCDPISEHNRLYWYRQTLGQGPEFLTYFQNEAQLEKSRLLSDRFSAERPKGSFSTLEIQRTEQGDSAMYLCASSLKTYEQYFGPGTRLTVT.

The chain carries TRBV6-1 and TRBJ1-2; unclear D gene. This CDR3 is built from 13 residues. Germline loops: CDR1 MNHNS, CDR2 SASEGT. Trimming stripped 8 bases from V and 4 bases from J, with 14 bases between. In DNA, the CDR3 is TGTGCCAGCGCCATATCGGTGATCTATGGCTACACCTTC. Protein sequence: CASAISVIYGYTF.

This clone is medium-sized in the sample. The chain uses TRBV11-2 and TRBJ2-3, with 8 bases that match TRBD2. CDR3 length: 16 amino acids. CDR1 and CDR2 (germline): SGHAT, FQNNGV. V dropped 5 bases and J dropped 1; count of bases not matched to a gene: 8. As DNA, the CDR3 is TGTGCCAGCAGCCCCGATGGGCGGGGGGGCACAGATACGCAGTATTTT. The encoded protein is CASSPDGRGGTDTQYF.